Listed below are T cell receptor beta chains from one sample, sequenced in a study of shared clonotypes between healthy human individuals. TCRdb's table, derived via immunoSEQ multiplex PCR, lists solely in-frame clones and lacks some. The profile shows some 800,000 clones, about 91% of them singletons. Input material: naive CD8+ T cells sorted from blood. These receptors originate from a man between 25 and 39 years old in good health. The CDR3 runs from the conserved cysteine through the conserved F or W. D genes are given only for firm matches.

v_call: TRBV6-5; j_call: TRBJ2-7; d_call: .; cdr3_aa: CASSPFRGSSYEQYF
v_call: TRBV7-9; j_call: TRBJ2-6; d_call: .; cdr3_aa: CASSSPLEVYSGANVLTF
v_call: TRBV27; j_call: TRBJ1-2; d_call: .; cdr3_aa: CASSLSAGRGYTF
v_call: TRBV19; j_call: TRBJ2-1; d_call: TRBD2; cdr3_aa: CASGGSGRGHEQFF
v_call: TRBV7-2; j_call: TRBJ2-1; d_call: .; cdr3_aa: CASSLSPAKPINEQFF
v_call: TRBV19; j_call: TRBJ2-7; d_call: .; cdr3_aa: CASSIDPLSHLYEQYF
v_call: TRBV6-6; j_call: TRBJ2-1; d_call: TRBD1; cdr3_aa: CASSTGTGNEQFF
v_call: TRBV6-5; j_call: TRBJ2-7; d_call: .; cdr3_aa: CASSYSITPNEQYF
v_call: TRBV28; j_call: TRBJ2-3; d_call: TRBD1; cdr3_aa: CASSWDRGTDTQYF
v_call: TRBV7-8; j_call: TRBJ2-1; d_call: .; cdr3_aa: CASSPFVAQGSNEQFF
v_call: TRBV7-8; j_call: TRBJ2-7; d_call: TRBD2; cdr3_aa: CASSFRLGLAGGGSYEQYF
v_call: TRBV14; j_call: TRBJ1-4; d_call: .; cdr3_aa: CASSQEQNSNEKLFF